The clone carrying this TCR beta chain showed up just once. Clones were read by immunoSEQ multiplex PCR, and TCRdb kept only the in-frame ones, dropping some. The sample shows over 120,000 clones, about 75% of them seen only once. The source of the sample is a study of blood T cell repertoires in COVID-19. Study-level information: T cells, B-cell-depleted T cells, or PBMCs provided the cDNA or gDNA that served as material.

The CDR3 is 16 amino acids. Sequencing used PBMCs or T cells enriched from blood (not recorded which). This clonotype was obtained from a woman in her forties or fifties who had recovered from COVID-19. The genes are TRBV21-1 and TRBJ1-5; no check of the table's D call, TRBD1, against the DNA was made. TRBV21-1 is a listed pseudogene. CDR3 bases: TGTGCCAGCAGCAAAAGGCCGGACAGGGGCGGGCAGCCCCAGCATTTT. Amino acids: CASSKRPDRGGQPQHF.